The rows below give T cell receptor beta chains drawn from one sample of a study of shared clonotypes between healthy human individuals. Sequenced by immunoSEQ multiplex PCR; TCRdb stores in-frame clones only, minus some. In the table there are around 1,100,000 clones, approximately 80% of which are singletons. The sample was memory CD4+ T cells from PBMCs. The receptors shown here come from a man between 18 and 29 years old in good health. Some clones in this sample may be carry-over from other donors' samples. CDR3s include the opening cysteine and the closing phenylalanine or tryptophan. D genes are given only for firm matches. Size is stated for part of the rows, as once, few or many counts, or as a class when the clone is expanded.

. | TRBJ1-1 | . | TRBV6-6 | TGTGCCAGCAGTTACTCAAGGGGTACTGAAGCTTTCTTT | CASSYSRGTEAFF
. | TRBJ1-1 | . | TRBV14 | TGTGCCAGCAGCCTTTCGGGATCCGCCTTGGGGACTGAAGCTTTCTTT | CASSLSGSALGTEAFF
. | TRBJ2-1 | . | TRBV5-1 | TGCGCCAGCAGCTTGGCCTCGGACAGCCCTCTTATTAAGTTCTTC | CASSLASDSPLIKFF
. | TRBJ1-1 | . | TRBV2 | TGTGCCAGCATGGTCCAGGGTGGCACTGAAGCTTTCTTT | CASMVQGGTEAFF
. | TRBJ2-1 | . | TRBV11-2 | TGTGCCAGCAGCTTGGGCGGTAGCTCCTACAATGAGCAGTTCTTC | CASSLGGSSYNEQFF
. | TRBJ2-7 | . | TRBV28 | TGTGCCAGCGACACCTCAAGGGTCGGGACGGGGGAGCAGTACTTC | CASDTSRVGTGEQYF
TRBD1 | TRBJ2-7 | . | TRBV10-3 | TGTGCCATCATGGGACAGGAAAAATACGAGCAGTACTTC | CAIMGQEKYEQYF
. | TRBJ1-1 | . | TRBV5-1 | TGCGCCAGCAGGGGGTCATCGGACACTGAAGCTTTCTTT | CASRGSSDTEAFF
TRBD1 | TRBJ1-2 | once | TRBV18 | TGTGCCAGCTCACCACGAGTACAGGGGTTCGATGGCTACACCTTC | CASSPRVQGFDGYTF
. | TRBJ2-2 | once | TRBV20-1 | TGCAGTGTCGAGGGAACCGGGGAGCTGTTTTTT | CSVEGTGELFF
. | TRBJ1-4 | . | TRBV7-9 | TGTGCCAGCAGCTCTCGGCGGGCAGGGGTTCGGGAAAAACTGTTTTTT | CASSSRRAGVREKLFF
TRBD2 | TRBJ2-7 | . | TRBV5-1 | TGCGCCAGCAGCCCCCTGGGGTACGTCGGGGGGAACTACGAGCAGTACTTC | CASSPLGYVGGNYEQYF
TRBD2 | TRBJ2-2 | . | TRBV19 | TGTGCCAGTAGGACGGGACTAGTAAACACCGGGGAGCTGTTTTTT | CASRTGLVNTGELFF
. | TRBJ2-3 | . | TRBV9 | TGTGCCAGCTCCCTAGCGCCTAGCACAGATACGCAGTATTTT | CASSLAPSTDTQYF
TRBD1 | TRBJ1-1 | . | TRBV7-9 | TGTGCCAGCAGCCAGGACAGGGTAGGCATTGAAGCTTTCTTT | CASSQDRVGIEAFF
. | TRBJ2-7 | . | TRBV7-2 | TGTGCCAGCAGCCCCTACCGGGGAACCTACGAGCAGTACTTC | CASSPYRGTYEQYF
TRBD2 | TRBJ2-1 | . | TRBV27 | TGTGCCAGCAAAACCTCCGGGACTAGCGGGTACAATGAGCAGTTCTTC | CASKTSGTSGYNEQFF
. | TRBJ2-5 | . | TRBV5-1 | TGCGCCAGCAGCCCCGGGACGTCGCAAGAGACCCAGTACTTC | CASSPGTSQETQYF
. | TRBJ2-7 | . | TRBV7-8 | TGTGCCAGCAGCTCGCTGGCTGTGGGGACCGAGCAGTACTTC | CASSSLAVGTEQYF
TRBD1 | TRBJ2-1 | . | TRBV2 | TGTGCCAGCAGGACAGGGGATGAGCAGTTCTTC | CASRTGDEQFF
. | TRBJ1-3 | . | TRBV14 | TGTGCCAGCATGAGGACTCGGAGCTCTGGAAACACCATATATTTT | CASMRTRSSGNTIYF
TRBD1 | TRBJ2-1 | . | TRBV18 | TGTGCCAGCTCACCAGGGTCAGGGGGCTACAATGAGCAGTTCTTC | CASSPGSGGYNEQFF
. | TRBJ1-5 | . | TRBV2 | TGTGCCAGCAGTCTCCGGGACGGAAGAAATCAGCCCCAGCATTTT | CASSLRDGRNQPQHF
. | TRBJ2-2 | . | TRBV5-1 | TGCGCCAGCAGCAAAAATCAGGATACCGGGGAGCTGTTTTTT | CASSKNQDTGELFF
. | TRBJ2-7 | . | TRBV28 | TGTGCCAGCAGCGGGACCGGGGGAATCTACGAGCAGTACTTC | CASSGTGGIYEQYF
. | TRBJ2-7 | . | TRBV7-8 | TGTGCCAGCAGTGGGGTAGGGGGACACCTTTTAGAGCAGTACTTC | CASSGVGGHLLEQYF
. | TRBJ1-2 | few | TRBV4-1 | TGCGCCAGCAGCCAAGGTCCAGGGAGTTTCGCCTATGGCTACACCTTC | CASSQGPGSFAYGYTF
TRBD2 | TRBJ2-1 | . | TRBV6-4 | TGTGCCAGCAGTGACTCTGGACTAGCGGGCAATGAGCAGTTCTTC | CASSDSGLAGNEQFF
. | TRBJ1-3 | . | TRBV7-2 | TGTGCCAGCAGCTTATCCGATCCAGGGTTCGCTGGAAACACCATATATTTT | CASSLSDPGFAGNTIYF
TRBD2 | TRBJ2-7 | . | TRBV4-2 | TGTGCCAGCAGCCAAGAGGGGGGGTCGAGCTCCTACGAGCAGTACTTC | CASSQEGGSSSYEQYF
TRBD1 | TRBJ2-2 | few | TRBV4-3 | TGCGCCAGCAGCCAAGAGGGACAGAGCACCGGGGAGCTGTTTTTT | CASSQEGQSTGELFF
. | TRBJ2-3 | . | TRBV5-6 | TGTGCCAGCAGCTTTTGGTCGGCGGTGGATACGCAGTATTTT | CASSFWSAVDTQYF
. | TRBJ1-4 | . | TRBV7-6 | TGTGCCAGCAGCTTAGGCTACAGGCGGACTAATGAAAAACTGTTTTTT | CASSLGYRRTNEKLFF
. | TRBJ1-1 | . | TRBV7-9 | TGTGCCAGCAGCTTATGGCCGAACACTGAAGCTTTCTTT | CASSLWPNTEAFF
TRBD2 | TRBJ2-3 | . | TRBV15 | TGTGCCACCAGCAGAGTTCGGCAGTTAGCGGGGCCTGGGATCCCAGATACGCAGTATTTT | CATSRVRQLAGPGIPDTQYF
TRBD2 | TRBJ2-7 | . | TRBV29-1 | TGCAGCGTTGCCAGACTAGCGGGGAACTACGAGCAGTACTTC | CSVARLAGNYEQYF
. | TRBJ2-2 | . | TRBV7-3 | TGTGCCAGCAGCTTAATTCCTGGGGAGGCCGGGGAGCTGTTTTTT | CASSLIPGEAGELFF
TRBD1 | TRBJ2-7 | . | TRBV2 | TGTGCCAGCAGTGCAAACAGGGGAACCTACGAGCAGTACTTC | CASSANRGTYEQYF
TRBD2 | TRBJ2-7 | . | TRBV5-1 | TGCGCCAGCCGGGCGGGGGGCTGGGACGAGCAGTACTTC | CASRAGGWDEQYF
. | TRBJ1-3 | . | TRBV16 | TGTGCCAGCAGCCAATCGAGGGGTTCTGGAAACACCATATATTTT | CASSQSRGSGNTIYF
. | TRBJ2-6 | . | TRBV19 | TGTGCCAGTAGCCGAGATGAAGCGGGGGCCAACGTCCTGACTTTC | CASSRDEAGANVLTF
TRBD1 | TRBJ2-3 | . | TRBV30 | TGTGCCTGGAGTTCGGGACAGGCCACAGATACGCAGTATTTT | CAWSSGQATDTQYF
. | TRBJ1-2 | few | TRBV2 | TGTGCCAGCAGAGGAAGGACAGTCTATGGCTACACCTTC | CASRGRTVYGYTF
TRBD2 | TRBJ2-5 | once | TRBV6-5 | TGTGCCAGCACGGTGACTAGCGGGAGTCGAGAGACCCAGTACTTC | CASTVTSGSRETQYF
. | TRBJ1-4 | . | TRBV21-1 | TGTGCCAGCAGCGAGGACAGGGAGTCCGAAAAACTGTTTTTT | CASSEDRESEKLFF
. | TRBJ2-2 | . | TRBV18 | TGTGCCAGCTTACAGGGGAACACCGGGGAGCTGTTTTTT | CASLQGNTGELFF
. | TRBJ2-1 | once | TRBV5-1 | TGCGCCAGCAGCTCGACTAGCTACAATGAGCAGTTCTTC | CASSSTSYNEQFF
TRBD1 | TRBJ2-7 | . | TRBV5-1 | TGCGCCAGCGGTTACAGGGGGAACGCCTACGAGCAGTACTTC | CASGYRGNAYEQYF
TRBD1 | TRBJ2-7 | . | TRBV5-4 | TGTGCCAGCAGCGCCTCCGGGACAGAGCCAGGCGAGCAGTACTTC | CASSASGTEPGEQYF
. | TRBJ1-1 | . | TRBV7-6 | TGTGCCAGCAGCGCCTCCCCGGGACAAAAAGCTTTCTTT | CASSASPGQKAFF
TRBD2 | TRBJ2-1 | . | TRBV5-6 | TGTGCCAGCAGCTTGGGTCTAGCGGGACGGGGTGCCGAGCAGTTCTTC | CASSLGLAGRGAEQFF
. | TRBJ1-2 | . | TRBV29-1 | TGCAGCGTTTCATTTGGCACCTATGGCTACACCTTC | CSVSFGTYGYTF
. | TRBJ1-4 | . | TRBV25-1 | TGTGCCAGCAGTGAAGGGGGTTTTGATGAAAAACTGTTTTTT | CASSEGGFDEKLFF
. | TRBJ2-4 | . | TRBV2 | TGTGCCAGCAGTGGATATCGGCAGGAGCTAAACATTCAGTACTTC | CASSGYRQELNIQYF